These 10 T cell receptor beta chains were sequenced from one sample in a study of T cells in Graves' hyperthyroidism and ophthalmopathy. TCR beta CDR3 regions were amplified from RNA. The HTBI primer set drove a first-round RT-PCR of the TCR CDR3. TCRdb re-called the multiplex PCR reads with MiXCR, one entry per CDR3 protein. This sample carries approximately 400,000 distinct CDR3 sequences, around 15% of them seen once, and the ten largest clones take 25% to 30%. The sample taken for sequencing was blood. The receptors were gathered from a man between 45 and 60 years old with Graves' ophthalmopathy.

The V gene is TRBV9, the J gene TRBJ1-2; no firm D call. Looked up from germline, CDR1 is SGDLS and CDR2 is YYNGEE. This CDR3 is 15 amino acids long. V lost 1 base to trimming and J lost 4 bases, with 14 bases between them. The chain's CDR3 is CASSVSSTDFYGYTF. The CDR3 DNA follows: TGTGCCAGCAGCGTAAGCTCGACTGACTTCTATGGCTACACCTTC.

This clonotype was seen ten or more times. The genes are TRBV20-1 and TRBJ2-7; TRBD2 aligns across 8 bases. The V gene end was trimmed by 3 bases and the J gene end by 1 base; junction bases not matched to a gene: 2. The CDR3 contains 13 residues. CDR1 and CDR2 from the germline V gene are DFQATT and SNEGSKA (reference sequence). The CDR3 DNA follows: TGCAGTGCTAGGACTAGCGTTTCCTACGAGCAGTACTTC. The encoded protein is CSARTSVSYEQYF.

Of note for this clonotype: A much bigger clone sits one base away, suggesting this may be a read error. The CDR3 end shows no conserved phenylalanine or tryptophan, and so a read error is likely. The rearrangement uses TRBV12-3 or TRBV12-4 and TRBJ2-7; 8 positions match TRBD2. The CDR3 has 15 amino acids. V lost 6 bases, J lost 2 bases, and 9 bases stayed unmatched. CDR3 region: CASSRIAGITYEQYL. In DNA, the CDR3 is TGTGCCAGCAGCAGAATAGCGGGAATAACCTACGAGCAGTACCTC.

This clonotype was counted at least ten times. The V and J genes are TRBV7-9 and TRBJ2-6; no clear D gene. The CDR3 consists of 13 residues. V lost 2 bases and J lost 4, with 3 bases in between. In germline, CDR1 is SEHNR, CDR2 FQNEAQ (reference sequence). The CDR3 DNA reads as TGTGCCAGCAGCTTATTGGGGGCCAACGTCCTGACTTTC. It codes for CASSLLGANVLTF.

This clonotype came up many times. The junction differs from germline at one of its ends, possibly a read error. The V gene is TRBV20-1, the J gene TRBJ2-7; tentative D call: TRBD1 (6 bases). This CDR3 contains 13 residues. CDR1 is DFQATT and CDR2 is SNEGSKA in the germline V gene (reference sequence). As DNA, the CDR3 is TGCAGTGTTAGACAGGAGGTCCCCTACGAGCAGTACTTC. Protein product: CSVRQEVPYEQYF.

This clonotype was detected a few times. The V and J genes are TRBV11-2 and TRBJ1-3, with a weak D call TRBD1 (5 bases). Trimming pared 1 base from V and 2 bases from J, leaving 15 bases between. CDR3 size: 17 residues. Germline loops: CDR1 SGHAT, CDR2 FQNNGV. This CDR3 reads CASSLAPPGTAGNTIYF. The CDR3 DNA reads TGTGCCAGCAGCTTAGCCCCTCCCGGGACCGCTGGAAACACCATATATTTT.

This clonotype was counted between two and nine times. The gene calls are TRBV6-5 and TRBJ2-1; 9 nucleotides agree with TRBD2. Germline assignment: CDR1 MNHEY and CDR2 SVGAGI. CDR3 length: 15 amino acids. V shed 0 bases and J 9 bases; nucleotides not matched to a gene: 6. DNA for the CDR3: TGTGCCAGCAGTTACTCCGAAATACTAGCGGGTGAGCAGTTCTTC. Its protein product is CASSYSEILAGEQFF.

This clonotype was seen ten or more times. The CDR3 loop is CASSPGGRVNTEAFF. In DNA form, the CDR3 reads TGTGCCAGCTCACCAGGGGGAAGGGTGAACACTGAAGCTTTCTTT. V is TRBV18 and J is TRBJ1-1; a weak D match, TRBD1 (5 bases). V was shortened by 2 bases and J by 0 bases, with 10 bases between the two germline ends. CDR1 is KGHSH and CDR2 is LQKENI in the germline V gene. This CDR3 has 15 amino acids.

This clonotype was counted many times. The chain uses TRBV10-3 and TRBJ2-1, with TRBD2 identical over 8 bases. Trimming took 3 bases from V and 3 from J; bases not matched to a gene: 4. CDR1 ENHRY and CDR2 SYGVKD come from the germline V gene. The CDR3 has 15 residues. CDR3 sequence: CAISDGGGVYNEQFF. CDR3 sequence (DNA): TGTGCCATCAGTGACGGGGGGGGGGTCTACAATGAGCAGTTCTTC.

This chain joins TRBV7-9 and TRBJ1-3; D unresolved. This CDR3 is built from 14 residues. V lost 5 bases and J lost 0, with 8 bases in between. Per the germline V gene, CDR1 is SEHNR and CDR2 is FQNEAQ (reference sequence). CDR3: CASSPTLSGNTIYF. In DNA, the CDR3 is TGTGCCAGCAGCCCGACTCTCTCTGGAAACACCATATATTTT.